This TCR beta chain was found in a study of human T cells and chemical hapten exposure. The study, taken as a whole, reports: Relative to controls, expanded TCRs formed significantly more large CDR3 similarity clusters.

Time point noted: patch test 3, about 24 weeks after DPC sensitization. As to treatment: therapeutic diphenylcyclopropenone sensitization with weekly scalp DPC. In the library, unique molecular identifiers were attached to individual cDNA molecules. Study processing details: A per-sample median of about 96,000 TCRs was observed, with counts ranging from about 20,000 to 750,000. TCRdb itself ran the RACE reads through MiXCR, one entry per CDR3 protein. These V and J calls originate from TCRdb's pipeline instead of the authors' own analysis. The sample lists some 60,000 distinct CDR3 sequences; roughly 12% were seen once. This clonotype has ten or more counts. Its target is not known. This CDR3 has 16 amino acids. The J segment lost 2 bases and the V segment lost 9 bases, leaving 7 bases of the junction unmatched.

The sequencing used whole blood, collected in connection with sensitization to the hapten diphenylcyclopropenone (DPC). The receptor's source is a man aged 25 to 40 with alopecia areata. Some clones in this sample may be carry-over from other donors' samples. The rearrangement links TRBV12-3 or TRBV12-4 to TRBJ2-2, with 12 bases matching TRBD2. The CDR3 DNA reads as TGTGCCAGTACGACTAGCGGGGGCCCTAACACCGGGGAGCTGTTTTTT. Translating it yields CASTTSGGPNTGELFF.